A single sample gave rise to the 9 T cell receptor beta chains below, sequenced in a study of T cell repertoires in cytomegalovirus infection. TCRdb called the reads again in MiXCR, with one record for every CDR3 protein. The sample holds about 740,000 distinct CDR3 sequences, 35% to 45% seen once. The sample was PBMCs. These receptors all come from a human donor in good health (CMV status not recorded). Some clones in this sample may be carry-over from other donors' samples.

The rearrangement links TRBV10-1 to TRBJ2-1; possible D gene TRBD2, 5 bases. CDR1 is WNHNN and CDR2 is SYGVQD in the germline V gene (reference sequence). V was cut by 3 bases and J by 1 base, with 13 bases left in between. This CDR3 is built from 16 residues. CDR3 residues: CASSDFGGRSYNEQFF. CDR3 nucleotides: TGCGCCAGCAGTGACTTTGGCGGGCGTTCCTACAATGAGCAGTTCTTC.

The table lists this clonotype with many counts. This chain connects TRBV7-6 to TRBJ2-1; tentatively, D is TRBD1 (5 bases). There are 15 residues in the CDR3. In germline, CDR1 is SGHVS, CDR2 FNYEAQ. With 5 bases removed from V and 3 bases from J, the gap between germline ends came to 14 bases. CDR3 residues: CASSPTGRVYNEQFF. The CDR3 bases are TGTGCCAGCAGCCCCACAGGACGGGTCTACAATGAGCAGTTCTTC.

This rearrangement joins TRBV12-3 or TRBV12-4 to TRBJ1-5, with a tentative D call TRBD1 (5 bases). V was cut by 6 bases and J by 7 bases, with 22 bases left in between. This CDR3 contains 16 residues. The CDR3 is CASSQETGRGEQPQHF. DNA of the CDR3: TGTGCCAGCAGCCAAGAGACGGGACGAGGGGAACAGCCCCAGCATTTT.

The CDR3 coding sequence is TGTGCCAGCAGCCGCTCTCGGGGTGTACAGTTCAACACCGGGGAGCTGTTTTTT. Encoded protein: CASSRSRGVQFNTGELFF. This rearrangement joins TRBV5-8 to TRBJ2-2; TRBD2 might be the D (5 bases). The CDR3 runs to 18 residues. Trimming removed 4 bases at V and 2 bases at J, with 21 bases between. The germline gives CDR1 SGHTS, CDR2 YDEGEE.

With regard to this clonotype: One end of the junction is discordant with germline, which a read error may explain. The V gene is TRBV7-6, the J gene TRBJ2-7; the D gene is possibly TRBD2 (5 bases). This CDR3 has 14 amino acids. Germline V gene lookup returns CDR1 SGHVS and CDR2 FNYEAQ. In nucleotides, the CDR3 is TGTGCTAGCAGCCCGGGGTTCGCTTCCTACGAGCGGTACTTC. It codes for CASSPGFASYERYF.

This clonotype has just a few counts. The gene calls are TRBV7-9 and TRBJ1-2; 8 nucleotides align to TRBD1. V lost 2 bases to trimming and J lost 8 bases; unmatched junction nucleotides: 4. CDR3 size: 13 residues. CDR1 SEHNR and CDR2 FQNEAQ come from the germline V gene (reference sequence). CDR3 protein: CASSLQGALGYTF. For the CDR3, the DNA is TGTGCCAGCAGCTTACAGGGGGCCCTCGGCTACACCTTC.

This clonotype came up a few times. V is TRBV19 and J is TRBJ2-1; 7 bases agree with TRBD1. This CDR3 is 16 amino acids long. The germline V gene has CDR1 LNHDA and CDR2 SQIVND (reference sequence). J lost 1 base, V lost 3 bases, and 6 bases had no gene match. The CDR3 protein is CASSIGRGFSYNEQFF. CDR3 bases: TGTGCCAGTAGTATCGGCAGGGGGTTTTCCTACAATGAGCAGTTCTTC. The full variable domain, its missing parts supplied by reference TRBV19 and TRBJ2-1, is DGGITQSPKYLFRKEGQNVTLSCEQNLNHDAMYWYRQDPGQGLRLIYYSQIVNDFQKGDIAEGYSVSREKKESFPLTVTSAQKNPTAFYLCASSIGRGFSYNEQFFGPGTRLTVL.

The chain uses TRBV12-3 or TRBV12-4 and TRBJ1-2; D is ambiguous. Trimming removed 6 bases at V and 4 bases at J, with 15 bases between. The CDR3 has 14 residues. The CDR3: CASSNKGRVYGYTF. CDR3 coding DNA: TGTGCCAGCAGCAACAAGGGTAGGGTCTATGGCTACACCTTC.

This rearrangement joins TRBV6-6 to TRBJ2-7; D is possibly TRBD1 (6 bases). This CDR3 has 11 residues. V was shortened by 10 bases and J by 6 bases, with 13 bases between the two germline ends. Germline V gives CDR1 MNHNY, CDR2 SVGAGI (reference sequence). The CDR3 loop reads CAIRGQTEQYF. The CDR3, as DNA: TGTGCCATCCGAGGACAGACCGAGCAGTACTTC.